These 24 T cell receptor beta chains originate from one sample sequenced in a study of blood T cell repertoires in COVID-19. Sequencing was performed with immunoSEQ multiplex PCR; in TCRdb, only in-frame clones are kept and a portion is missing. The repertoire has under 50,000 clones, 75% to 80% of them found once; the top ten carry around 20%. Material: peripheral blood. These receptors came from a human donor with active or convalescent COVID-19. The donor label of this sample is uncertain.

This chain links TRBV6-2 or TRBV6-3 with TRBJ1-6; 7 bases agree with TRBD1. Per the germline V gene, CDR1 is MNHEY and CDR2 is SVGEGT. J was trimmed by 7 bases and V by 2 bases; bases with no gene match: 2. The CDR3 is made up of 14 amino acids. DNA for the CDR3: TGTGCCAGCAGTTACCGACAGGGCAATTCACCCCTCCACTTT. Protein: CASSYRQGNSPLHF.

CDR3 loop: CASCSQGVSEKLFF. The CDR3 DNA reads TGTGCCAGCTGTTCCCAGGGGGTCTCTGAAAAACTGTTTTTT. The chain employs TRBV2 and TRBJ1-4; 7 bases are shared with TRBD1. V lost 8 bases to trimming and J lost 7 bases; unmatched junction nucleotides: 10. The CDR3 is 14 residues long. The V gene's germline CDR1 is SNHLY and CDR2 FYNNEI.

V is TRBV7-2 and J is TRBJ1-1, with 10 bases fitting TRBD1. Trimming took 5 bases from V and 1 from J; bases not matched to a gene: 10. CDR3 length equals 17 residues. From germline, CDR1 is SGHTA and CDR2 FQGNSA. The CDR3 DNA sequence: TGTGCCAGCAGCCGGAATCCGACAGGGGGCAGGAACACTGAAGCTTTCTTT. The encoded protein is CASSRNPTGGRNTEAFF. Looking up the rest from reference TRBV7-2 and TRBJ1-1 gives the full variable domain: GAGVSQSPSNKVTEKGKDVELRCDPISGHTALYWYRQSLGQGLEFLIYFQGNSAPDKSGLPSDRFSAERTGGSVSTLTIQRTQQEDSAVYLCASSRNPTGGRNTEAFFGQGTRLTVV.

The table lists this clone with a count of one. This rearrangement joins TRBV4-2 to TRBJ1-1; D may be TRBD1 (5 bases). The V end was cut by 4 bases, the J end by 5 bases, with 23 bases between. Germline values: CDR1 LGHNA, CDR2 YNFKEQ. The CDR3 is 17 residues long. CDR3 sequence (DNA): TGTGCCAGCAGCCCCCGGGAAGGGGACTATTGGGGGACTGAAGCTTTCTTT. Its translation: CASSPREGDYWGTEAFF.

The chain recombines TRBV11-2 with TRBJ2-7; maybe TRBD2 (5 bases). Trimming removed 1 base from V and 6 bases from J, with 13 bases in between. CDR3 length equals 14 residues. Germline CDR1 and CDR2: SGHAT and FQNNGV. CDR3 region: CASSLGRAAFEQYF. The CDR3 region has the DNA TGTGCCAGCAGCTTAGGGCGGGCCGCCTTCGAGCAGTACTTC.

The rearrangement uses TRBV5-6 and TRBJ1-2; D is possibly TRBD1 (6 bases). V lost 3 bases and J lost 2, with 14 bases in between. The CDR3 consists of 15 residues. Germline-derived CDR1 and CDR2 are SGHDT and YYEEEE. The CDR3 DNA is TGTGCCAGCAGCTCCCCCGCCACAGGGAACTATGGCTACACCTTC. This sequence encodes CASSSPATGNYGYTF. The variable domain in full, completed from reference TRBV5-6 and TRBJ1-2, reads DAGVTQSPTHLIKTRGQQVTLRCSPKSGHDTVSWYQQALGQGPQFIFQYYEEEERQRGNFPDRFSGHQFPNYSSELNVNALLLGDSALYLCASSSPATGNYGYTFGSGTRLTVV.

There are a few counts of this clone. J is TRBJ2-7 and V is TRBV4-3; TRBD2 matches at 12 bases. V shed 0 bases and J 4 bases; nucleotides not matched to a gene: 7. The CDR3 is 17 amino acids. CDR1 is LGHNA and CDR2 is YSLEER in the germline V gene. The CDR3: CASSQEARLAGAYEQYF. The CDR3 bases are TGCGCCAGCAGCCAAGAGGCCAGACTAGCGGGAGCTTACGAGCAGTACTTC.

CDR3 bases: TGTGCCAGCAGCCGAGGACAGGGGGCGTACGAGCAGTACTTC. It yields the protein CASSRGQGAYEQYF. This sequence joins TRBV5-6 and TRBJ2-7; 11 bases are shared with TRBD1. The germline CDR1 and CDR2 sequences are SGHDT and YYEEEE. The junction had 4 bases not matched to a gene; V was cut back by 4 bases and J by 4 bases. CDR3 length: 14 residues.

The CDR3 nucleotides read TGCGCCAGCAGCGCCTCAGGGGGCTCCTACAATGAGCAGTTCTTC. It yields the protein CASSASGGSYNEQFF. The chain is built from TRBV5-1 and TRBJ2-1; 7 bases match TRBD1. Germline CDR1 SGHRS, CDR2 YFSETQ. The length of the CDR3 is 15 residues. With 4 bases clipped from V and 0 bases from J, the junction kept 4 bases outside the gene matches. Combining the CDR3 with reference TRBV5-1 and TRBJ2-1 gives the whole variable domain KAGVTQTPRYLIKTRGQQVTLSCSPISGHRSVSWYQQTPGQGLQFLFEYFSETQRNKGNFPGRFSGRQFSNSRSEMNVSTLELGDSALYLCASSASGGSYNEQFFGPGTRLTVL.

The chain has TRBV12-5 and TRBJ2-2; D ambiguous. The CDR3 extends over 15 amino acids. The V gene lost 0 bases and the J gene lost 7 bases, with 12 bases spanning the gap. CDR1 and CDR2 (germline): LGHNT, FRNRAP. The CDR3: CASGLVISGGGELFF. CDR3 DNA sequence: TGTGCTAGTGGTTTGGTAATTTCAGGTGGCGGGGAGCTGTTTTTT.

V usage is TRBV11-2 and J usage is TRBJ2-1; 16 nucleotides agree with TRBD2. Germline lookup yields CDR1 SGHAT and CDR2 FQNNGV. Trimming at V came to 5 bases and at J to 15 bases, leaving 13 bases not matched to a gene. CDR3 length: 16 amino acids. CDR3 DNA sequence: TGTGCCAGCAGCCGCGGGACTAGCGGGAGGGTCCTCGAATGGTTCTTC. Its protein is CASSRGTSGRVLEWFF.

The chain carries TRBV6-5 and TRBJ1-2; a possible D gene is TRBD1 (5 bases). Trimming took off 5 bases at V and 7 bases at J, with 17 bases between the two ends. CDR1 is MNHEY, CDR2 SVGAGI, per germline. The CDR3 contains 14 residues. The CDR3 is CASSQQVLPSGYTF. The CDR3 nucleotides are TGTGCCAGCAGTCAACAGGTTCTTCCCTCTGGCTACACCTTC.

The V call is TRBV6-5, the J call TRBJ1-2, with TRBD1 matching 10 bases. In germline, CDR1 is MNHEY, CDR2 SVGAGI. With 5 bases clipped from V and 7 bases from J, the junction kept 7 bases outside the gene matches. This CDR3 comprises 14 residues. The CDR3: CASSIRQGALGYTF. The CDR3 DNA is TGTGCCAGCAGTATACGACAGGGGGCTCTTGGCTACACCTTC.

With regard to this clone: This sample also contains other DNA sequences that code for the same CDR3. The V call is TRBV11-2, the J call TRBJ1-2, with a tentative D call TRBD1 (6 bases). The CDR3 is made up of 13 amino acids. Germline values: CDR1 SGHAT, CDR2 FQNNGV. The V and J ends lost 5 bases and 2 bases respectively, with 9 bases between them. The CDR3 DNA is TGTGCCAGCAGCCCTGACAGGAACTATGGCTACACCTTC. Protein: CASSPDRNYGYTF. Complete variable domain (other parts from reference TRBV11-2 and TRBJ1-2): EAGVAQSPRYKIIEKRQSVAFWCNPISGHATLYWYQQILGQGPKLLIQFQNNGVVDDSQLPKDRFSAERLKGVDSTLKIQPAKLEDSAVYLCASSPDRNYGYTFGSGTRLTVV.

The CDR3 DNA follows: TGTGCCACCAGTGATTTGAAAGGACAGGGGAACAATGAGCAGTTCTTC. Its protein product is CATSDLKGQGNNEQFF. The chain recombines TRBV24-1 with TRBJ2-1; 9 bases fit TRBD1. Per the germline V gene, CDR1 is KGHDR and CDR2 is SFDVKD. This CDR3 is built from 16 residues. Trimming took 0 bases from V and 5 from J; bases not matched to a gene: 4.

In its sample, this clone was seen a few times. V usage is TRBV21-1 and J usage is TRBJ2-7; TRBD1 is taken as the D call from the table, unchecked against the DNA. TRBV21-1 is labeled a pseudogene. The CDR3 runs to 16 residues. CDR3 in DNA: TGTGCCAGCAGCAAAGGGAAGGGACAGGGGCCGTATGAGCAGTACTTC. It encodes CASSKGKGQGPYEQYF.

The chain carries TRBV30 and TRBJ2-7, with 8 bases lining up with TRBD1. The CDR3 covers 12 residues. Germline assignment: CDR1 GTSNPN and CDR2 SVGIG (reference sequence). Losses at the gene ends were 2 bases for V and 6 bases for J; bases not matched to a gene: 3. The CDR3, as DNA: TGTGCCTGGAGTAAGGACAGGGCCGAGCAGTACTTC. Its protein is CAWSKDRAEQYF.

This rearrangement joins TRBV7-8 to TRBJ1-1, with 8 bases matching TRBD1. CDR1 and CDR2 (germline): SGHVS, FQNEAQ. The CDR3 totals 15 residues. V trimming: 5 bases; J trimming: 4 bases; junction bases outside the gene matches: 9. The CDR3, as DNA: TGTGCCAGCAGCCCCCGACAGGGGAGGTTCACTGAAGCTTTCTTT. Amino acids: CASSPRQGRFTEAFF.

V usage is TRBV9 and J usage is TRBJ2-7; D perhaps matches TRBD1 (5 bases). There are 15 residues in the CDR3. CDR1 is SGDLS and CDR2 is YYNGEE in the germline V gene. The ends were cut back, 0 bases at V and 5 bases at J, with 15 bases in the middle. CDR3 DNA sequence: TGTGCCAGCAGCGTAGGAGCAGGGTTAGTGAACGAGCAGTACTTC. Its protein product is CASSVGAGLVNEQYF.

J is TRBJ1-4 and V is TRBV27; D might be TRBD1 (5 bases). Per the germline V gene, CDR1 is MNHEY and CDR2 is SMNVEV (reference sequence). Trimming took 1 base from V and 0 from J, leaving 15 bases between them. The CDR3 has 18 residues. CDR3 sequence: CASSLWGRPRATNEKLFF. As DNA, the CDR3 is TGTGCCAGCAGTTTATGGGGCAGGCCCCGGGCAACTAATGAAAAACTGTTTTTT.

CDR3 protein: CASSDETGELHF. In DNA, the CDR3 is TGTGCCAGCAGTGATGAAACAGGGGAACTCCACTTT. The chain couples TRBV6-4 to TRBJ1-6; 7 bases fit TRBD1. The germline V gene encodes CDR1 MRHNA and CDR2 SNTAGT. J gave up 16 bases and V 3 bases, and 6 bases lay outside the gene matches. This CDR3 is 12 amino acids long.

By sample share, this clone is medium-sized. CDR3 in DNA: TGTGCCAGCAGCCACTCACAGGGGGCCGAGAATGAGCAGTTCTTC. Amino acid sequence: CASSHSQGAENEQFF. The gene calls are TRBV7-3 and TRBJ2-1; TRBD1 matches at 9 bases. V trimming: 5 bases; J trimming: 7 bases; junction bases outside the gene matches: 9. This CDR3 is 15 amino acids long. CDR1 is SGHTA and CDR2 is FQGTGA in the germline V gene.

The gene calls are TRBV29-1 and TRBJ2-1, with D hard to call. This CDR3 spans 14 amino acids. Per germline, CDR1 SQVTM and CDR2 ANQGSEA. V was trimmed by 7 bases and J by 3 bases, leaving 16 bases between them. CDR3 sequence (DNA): TGCAGCGCTCCTCGGCGGAACCGCTACAATGAGCAGTTCTTC. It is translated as CSAPRRNRYNEQFF.

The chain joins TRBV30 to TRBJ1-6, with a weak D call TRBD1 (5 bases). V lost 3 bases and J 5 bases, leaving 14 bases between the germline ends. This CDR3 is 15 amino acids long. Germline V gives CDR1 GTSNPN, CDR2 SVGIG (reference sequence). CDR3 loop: CAWRGLLRDNSPLHF. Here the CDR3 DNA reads TGTGCCTGGAGGGGACTCTTGAGGGATAATTCACCCCTCCACTTT.